The 25 T cell receptor beta chains below come from one sample, sequenced in a study of cytomegalovirus exposure and HLA in healthy donors. The PCR employed 60 Vbeta primers together with 13 Jbeta primers. Produced via immunoSEQ multiplex PCR; TCRdb's table is partial and in-frame only. The sample includes about 160,000 clones, about four fifths of them seen just once. Sample: PBMCs. The receptors come from a woman aged 45-65 years in good health and CMV-seropositive.

The chain couples TRBV11-2 to TRBJ2-7; D remains ambiguous. Germline V CDR1 and CDR2: SGHAT, FQNNGV. CDR3 length equals 12 residues. Deletions cut 8 bases from V and 1 base from J, with 9 bases between. The CDR3 DNA reads as TGTGCCAGCGGCAAATATTCCTACGAGCAGTACTTC. This gives the protein CASGKYSYEQYF.

J is TRBJ1-1 and V is TRBV7-2; D not resolved. CDR1 is SGHTA and CDR2 is FQGNSA in the germline V gene. This CDR3 contains 14 residues. The V end was cut by 1 base, the J end by 1 base, with 7 bases between. The CDR3 DNA follows: TGTGCCAGCAGCTTAGGAACAGCGAACACTGAAGCTTTCTTT. Protein product: CASSLGTANTEAFF.

Remarks on this clone: An end of the junction differs from the germline gene, which may be a read error. This chain connects TRBV7-9 to TRBJ1-1, with D unclear. Germline V gene sequence: CDR1 SEHNR, CDR2 FQNEAQ (reference sequence). The CDR3 has 14 amino acids. The CDR3 is CSSSLEAGNTEAFF. The CDR3 region has the DNA TGTTCCAGCAGCTTAGAGGCGGGAAACACTGAAGCTTTCTTT.

The chain recombines TRBV28 with TRBJ1-2; D might be TRBD1 (5 bases). Trimming pared 8 bases from V and 4 bases from J, leaving 11 bases between. Germline values: CDR1 MDHEN, CDR2 SYDVKM. This CDR3 region has 12 residues. In nucleotides, the CDR3 is TGTGCCAGCGCCGACAGTGTCTATGGCTACACCTTC. Its translation is CASADSVYGYTF.

This clone occurred once. J is TRBJ1-5 and V is TRBV19, with a tentative D call TRBD1 (6 bases). Germline CDR1 and CDR2: LNHDA and SQIVND (reference sequence). V was trimmed by 3 bases and J by 1 base, leaving 19 bases between them. This CDR3 comprises 18 residues. The CDR3 is CASSMGGGFGRSNQPQHF. Written as DNA, the CDR3 is TGTGCCAGTAGTATGGGAGGGGGTTTCGGTAGGAGCAATCAGCCCCAGCATTTT.

This chain links TRBV9 with TRBJ2-1; TRBD1 aligns across 7 bases. J gave up 10 bases and V 4 bases, and 14 bases lay outside the gene matches. The CDR3 covers 15 residues. The germline V gene has CDR1 SGDLS and CDR2 YYNGEE. This CDR3 is CASSPKQGLGDEQFF. DNA for the CDR3: TGTGCCAGCAGCCCAAAACAGGGGTTGGGGGACGAGCAGTTCTTC.

CDR3 sequence: CASSYVEAGHYEQYF. CDR3 in DNA: TGTGCCAGCAGTTACGTCGAGGCAGGGCACTACGAGCAGTACTTC. The chain links TRBV6-5 to TRBJ2-5, with a tentative D call TRBD1 (5 bases). The last part of the DNA fits TRBJ2-7 better; the J call may be wrong. The CDR3 covers 15 residues. CDR1 and CDR2 from the germline V gene are MNHEY and SVGAGI.

The V and J genes are TRBV13 and TRBJ2-7, with D uncertain. CDR1 and CDR2 (germline): PRHDT, FYEKMQ (reference sequence). CDR3 size: 13 residues. Trimming took off 0 bases at V and 3 bases at J, with 6 bases between the two ends. The CDR3 here is CASSLGHSYEQYF. Written as DNA, the CDR3 is TGTGCCAGCAGCTTAGGCCACAGCTACGAGCAGTACTTC.

J is TRBJ2-1 and V is TRBV19, with 13 bases fitting TRBD2. V trimming: 2 bases; J trimming: 4 bases; junction bases outside the gene matches: 2. In germline, CDR1 is LNHDA, CDR2 SQIVND (reference sequence). The CDR3 extends over 16 amino acids. The CDR3 protein is CASSIQGLAGYNEQFF. DNA of the CDR3: TGTGCCAGTAGTATACAGGGACTAGCGGGATACAATGAGCAGTTCTTC.

There are a few counts of this clone. The chain employs TRBV19 and TRBJ1-2; D is unresolved. V lost 5 bases and J 8 bases, leaving 15 bases between the germline ends. The CDR3 has 13 amino acids. Germline lookup yields CDR1 LNHDA and CDR2 SQIVND (reference sequence). This CDR3 reads CASSESVRRGYTF. In DNA form, the CDR3 reads TGTGCCAGTAGTGAATCCGTAAGGCGGGGCTACACCTTC.

J is TRBJ1-1 and V is TRBV18, with a weak D call TRBD1 (5 bases). V was cut by 5 bases and J by 3 bases, with 10 bases left in between. The CDR3 is 13 amino acids. Germline-derived CDR1 and CDR2 are KGHSH and LQKENI. This CDR3 reads CASSTTGDTEAFF. In DNA form, the CDR3 reads TGTGCCAGCTCAACTACAGGTGACACTGAAGCTTTCTTT.

The V call is TRBV19, the J call TRBJ2-1; 9 bases map to TRBD1. The CDR3 spans 13 residues. After removal of 10 bases from V and 10 bases from J, the junction contained 11 bases not matched to a gene. The germline gives CDR1 LNHDA, CDR2 SQIVND (reference sequence). DNA of the CDR3: TGTGCCACCGCCGGGACAGGGCGCAGGGAGCAGTTCTTC. Translated, it gives CATAGTGRREQFF.

The chain combines TRBV6-6 with TRBJ1-2; D is possibly TRBD1 (5 bases). The CDR3 is made up of 15 amino acids. Germline V gives CDR1 MNHNY, CDR2 SVGAGI (reference sequence). V lost 6 bases, J lost 4 bases, and 18 bases lay in between. CDR3: CASSLPPPTAYGYTF. CDR3 sequence (DNA): TGTGCCAGCAGCCTACCCCCGCCGACAGCCTATGGCTACACCTTC.

This chain links TRBV30 with TRBJ2-7; possibly TRBD1 for D (5 bases). This CDR3 contains 13 residues. With 4 bases removed from V and 2 bases from J, the gap between germline ends came to 12 bases. Germline CDR1 GTSNPN, CDR2 SVGIG (reference sequence). The CDR3 DNA is TGTGCCTGGACGCGAGACAGACCCTACGAGCAGTACTTC. Translated, it gives CAWTRDRPYEQYF. Together with reference TRBV30 and TRBJ2-7, the CDR3 gives the full variable domain: SQTIHQWPATLVQPVGSPLSLECTVEGTSNPNLYWYRQAAGRGLQLLFYSVGIGQISSEVPQNLSASRPQDRQFILSSKKLLLSDSGFYLCAWTRDRPYEQYFGPGTRLTVT.

This chain joins TRBV6-1 and TRBJ2-1; 15 nucleotides match TRBD2. CDR3 size: 18 residues. The V gene's germline CDR1 is MNHNS and CDR2 SASEGT. V dropped 3 bases and J dropped 7; count of bases not matched to a gene: 10. The CDR3 loop reads CASSDSGLAGGLPNEQFF. CDR3 sequence (DNA): TGTGCCAGCAGTGATTCTGGACTAGCGGGAGGGCTTCCAAATGAGCAGTTCTTC.

The chain carries TRBV6-6 and TRBJ2-2, with a tentative D call TRBD2 (7 bases). V dropped 6 bases and J dropped 8 bases, with 19 bases sitting between them. The CDR3 sequence is 15 residues long. Germline V CDR1 and CDR2: MNHNY, SVGAGI (reference sequence). The CDR3 sequence: CASSAGGGGFGELFF. The CDR3 nucleotides are TGTGCCAGCAGCGCTGGGGGAGGGGGTTTTGGGGAGCTGTTTTTT.

This chain connects TRBV7-8 to TRBJ2-3; 13 bases match TRBD2. Germline CDR1 is SGHVS and CDR2 is FQNEAQ. CDR3 length: 19 amino acids. Trimming cost V 1 base and J 6 bases; bases outside gene matches: 13. CDR3 nucleotides: TGTGCCAGCAGCTTAGGACTAGCGGGAGGAGCTATTCCTTCCGATACGCAGTATTTT. As protein: CASSLGLAGGAIPSDTQYF.

This clone was detected only a few times. This chain uses TRBV9 with TRBJ2-1; 10 bases align to TRBD2. Per the germline V gene, CDR1 is SGDLS and CDR2 is YYNGEE. Trimming took 7 bases from V and 10 from J; bases not matched to a gene: 23. The CDR3 has 18 residues. This CDR3 reads CASAVIIHLAGVLVEQFF. The CDR3 DNA reads TGTGCCAGCGCCGTTATCATACATCTAGCGGGAGTACTGGTGGAGCAGTTCTTC.

The chain is built from TRBV15 and TRBJ2-5; the match to TRBD1 covers 10 bases. The V gene end was trimmed by 1 base and the J gene end by 5 bases; junction bases not matched to a gene: 4. Germline CDR1 and CDR2: LNHNV and YYDKDF (reference sequence). The CDR3 totals 15 residues. The CDR3 spells CATSRGDRGLETQYF. In DNA form, the CDR3 reads TGTGCCACCAGCAGAGGGGACAGGGGATTGGAGACCCAGTACTTC.

This clone was recorded once. The chain combines TRBV20-1 with TRBJ2-1; no reliable D call. V was trimmed by 6 bases and J by 2 bases, leaving 2 bases between them. Germline V gene sequence: CDR1 DFQATT, CDR2 SNEGSKA (reference sequence). This CDR3 is 10 amino acids long. CDR3 in DNA: TGCAGTGCCACCTACAATGAGCAGTTCTTC. Translated, it gives CSATYNEQFF.

Remarks on this clone: The junction departs from germline at one end; a sequencing error may be responsible. This sequence joins TRBV2 and TRBJ1-2; unclear D gene. The CDR3 contains 13 residues. Per the germline V gene, CDR1 is SNHLY and CDR2 is FYNNEI. The CDR3 DNA sequence: TGTGCCAGCAGTGAAGCGATGGGAGCTGCACGGTCCTTC. Amino acid sequence: CASSEAMGAARSF.

The rearrangement links TRBV19 to TRBJ1-3; 7 bases agree with TRBD1. Per germline, CDR1 LNHDA and CDR2 SQIVND (reference sequence). This CDR3 contains 15 residues. J lost 0 bases, V lost 8 bases, and 7 bases had no gene match. The CDR3 loop reads CASRGQPNSGNTIYF. CDR3 nucleotide sequence: TGTGCCAGTCGGGGACAGCCCAACTCTGGAAACACCATATATTTT.

The rearrangement joins TRBV9 to TRBJ2-3; 12 bases are a match to TRBD2. The CDR3 contains 16 residues. Germline CDR1 and CDR2: SGDLS and YYNGEE. The ends lost 0 bases at V and 5 bases at J; junction bases unmatched: 4. CDR3 DNA: TGTGCCAGCAGCGTAGCGACTAGCGGGAGAGTAGATACGCAGTATTTT. As protein: CASSVATSGRVDTQYF.

V gene TRBV10-1 combines with J gene TRBJ2-7; the D gene is possibly TRBD1 (5 bases). The V end lost 4 bases, the J end lost 3 bases, and 16 bases lay between the germline ends. The CDR3 runs to 15 residues. Germline V CDR1 and CDR2: WNHNN, SYGVQD (reference sequence). CDR3 residues: CASSALKTAVYEQYF. Written as DNA, the CDR3 is TGCGCCAGCAGTGCACTAAAGACAGCCGTCTACGAGCAGTACTTC.

This clone was counted between two and nine times. V and J are TRBV29-1 and TRBJ1-2; tentative D call: TRBD1 (6 bases). This CDR3 has 12 residues. CDR1 is SQVTM, CDR2 ANQGSEA, per germline. Between the trimmed V and J ends, which lost 3 bases and 4 bases, there was a span of 9 bases. For the CDR3, the DNA is TGCAGCGTTGAGGGGACAAGCTATGGCTACACCTTC. As protein: CSVEGTSYGYTF.